This T cell receptor beta chain was retrieved from a study of memory CD4+ T cells and cytomegalovirus serostatus. Study-level results: Each of around 69 CMV-associated TCRbeta sequences occurred in one to five individuals. The CMV-associated TCR signature appears largely within the CD4+ memory repertoire.

Of note for this clone: Its antigen is undetermined.

Germline V gene lookup returns CDR1 LGHNA and CDR2 YNFKEQ. There are 16 residues in the CDR3. The V end was cut by 6 bases, the J end by 0 bases, with 17 bases between. TCRdb's table, derived via immunoSEQ multiplex PCR, lists solely in-frame clones and lacks some. The table includes roughly 60,000 clones, approximately 78% detected once. Single viable CD3+CD4+CD8-CD45RO+ cells were sorted as the memory CD4+ T cells. Material: memory CD4+ T cells from blood. This TCR came from an adult in good health and CMV-seronegative. The J gene is TRBJ1-1, the V gene TRBV4-2; weak D call: TRBD1 (6 bases). CDR3 in amino acids: CASSLGAGDMNTEAFF. The DNA for the CDR3 is TGTGCCAGCAGTTTAGGGGCAGGGGATATGAACACTGAAGCTTTCTTT.